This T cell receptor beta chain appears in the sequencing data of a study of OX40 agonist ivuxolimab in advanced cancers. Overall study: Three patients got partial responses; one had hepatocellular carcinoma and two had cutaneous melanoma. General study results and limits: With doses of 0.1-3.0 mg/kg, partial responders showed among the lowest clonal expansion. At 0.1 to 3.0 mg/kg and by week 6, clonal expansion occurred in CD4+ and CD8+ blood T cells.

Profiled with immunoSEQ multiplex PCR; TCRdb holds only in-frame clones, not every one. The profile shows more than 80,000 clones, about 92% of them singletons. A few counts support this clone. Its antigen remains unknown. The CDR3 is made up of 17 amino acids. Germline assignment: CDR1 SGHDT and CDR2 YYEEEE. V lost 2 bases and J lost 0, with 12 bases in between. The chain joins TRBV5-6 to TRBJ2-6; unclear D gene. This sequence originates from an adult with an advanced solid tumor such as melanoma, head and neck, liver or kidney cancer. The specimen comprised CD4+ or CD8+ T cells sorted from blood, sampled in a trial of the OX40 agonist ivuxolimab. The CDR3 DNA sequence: TGTGCCAGCAGCTTCAACATCCTCGACTCTGGGGCCAACGTCCTGACTTTC. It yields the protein CASSFNILDSGANVLTF.